This is a list of T cell receptor beta chains from one sample in a study of cytomegalovirus exposure and HLA in healthy donors. Profiled with immunoSEQ multiplex PCR; TCRdb holds only in-frame clones, not every one. Across under 70,000 clones, the top ten clones capture approximately 8.9% of the sample. The sequenced sample was PBMCs. The receptor source for this set is a man aged 45-65 years in good health and CMV-seropositive. The CDR3 runs from the conserved cysteine through the conserved F or W. D genes are given only for firm matches.

J gene: TRBJ2-7; D gene: NA; V gene: TRBV5-6; CDR3 DNA: TGTGCCAGCAGCTTTCCGGGGTACGAGCAGTACTTC; CDR3 protein: CASSFPGYEQYF
J gene: TRBJ2-5; D gene: TRBD2; V gene: TRBV14; CDR3 DNA: TGTGCCAGCAGCCAAGATAGCAGCGGGAGGGCCGGGGGGGAAGAGACCCAGTACTTC; CDR3 protein: CASSQDSSGRAGGEETQYF
J gene: TRBJ2-5; D gene: TRBD2; V gene: TRBV10-3; CDR3 DNA: TGTGCCACTACCCGACTAGCGGGAGGGGAAGAGACCCAGTACTTC; CDR3 protein: CATTRLAGGEETQYF
J gene: TRBJ1-2; D gene: TRBD1; V gene: TRBV28; CDR3 DNA: TGTGCCAGCAGTTTCCTACAGGGGGTGTCCTATGGCTACACCTTC; CDR3 protein: CASSFLQGVSYGYTF
J gene: TRBJ2-1; D gene: NA; V gene: TRBV19; CDR3 DNA: TGTGCCAGTAGTATAGGAACAGGTCTCAATCAGCAGTTCTTC; CDR3 protein: CASSIGTGLNQQFF
J gene: TRBJ2-5; D gene: NA; V gene: TRBV29-1; CDR3 DNA: TGCAGCGTTGAAAGGGGGAGTAGGGGGGAGACCCAGTACTTC; CDR3 protein: CSVERGSRGETQYF
J gene: TRBJ1-2; D gene: NA; V gene: TRBV6-5; CDR3 DNA: TGTGCCAGCAGTTACACGCGGGACTATGGCTACACCTTC; CDR3 protein: CASSYTRDYGYTF
J gene: TRBJ1-5; D gene: NA; V gene: TRBV11-2; CDR3 DNA: TGTGCCAGCAGCTTAGATCCGGGGAGCAATCAGCCCCAGCATTTT; CDR3 protein: CASSLDPGSNQPQHF
J gene: TRBJ2-7; D gene: TRBD1; V gene: TRBV19; CDR3 DNA: TGTGCCAGTAGTCGGGTCGGACAGGGAGCCTACGAGCAGTACTTC; CDR3 protein: CASSRVGQGAYEQYF
J gene: TRBJ1-2; D gene: NA; V gene: TRBV5-1; CDR3 DNA: TGCGCCAGCAGCCCAGGGTCTCTCAGTGGGTACACCTTC; CDR3 protein: CASSPGSLSGYTF
J gene: TRBJ2-3; D gene: TRBD1; V gene: TRBV7-2; CDR3 DNA: TGTGCCAGCAGCTCGGGACAGGGGGGGTACCGTACAGATACGCAGTATTTT; CDR3 protein: CASSSGQGGYRTDTQYF
J gene: TRBJ1-4; D gene: NA; V gene: TRBV11-2; CDR3 DNA: TGTGCCAGCAGCTTAGATCCCAGCGGGGCGGCAGGAAAACTGTTTTTT; CDR3 protein: CASSLDPSGAAGKLFF
J gene: TRBJ1-1; D gene: TRBD1; V gene: TRBV4-3; CDR3 DNA: TGCGCCAGCAGCCAAGACCGATACGGGACAGGGGGGACTGAAGCTTTCTTT; CDR3 protein: CASSQDRYGTGGTEAFF
J gene: TRBJ1-1; D gene: NA; V gene: TRBV11-3; CDR3 DNA: TGTGCCAGCAGCTTAGATGCGTCCGCGAGAGCTTTCTTT; CDR3 protein: CASSLDASARAFF
J gene: TRBJ2-3; D gene: NA; V gene: TRBV7-9; CDR3 DNA: TGTGCCAGCAGCCGCTCGTTAACACCTACCCGAGGGGATACGCAGTATTTT; CDR3 protein: CASSRSLTPTRGDTQYF
J gene: TRBJ2-5; D gene: TRBD2; V gene: TRBV5-6; CDR3 DNA: TGTGCCAGCAGCTCTATAGCGGGGCAAGAGACCCAGTACTTC; CDR3 protein: CASSSIAGQETQYF
J gene: TRBJ1-2; D gene: NA; V gene: TRBV30; CDR3 DNA: TGTGCCTGGAGCCGGGGATACGGCTACACCTTC; CDR3 protein: CAWSRGYGYTF
J gene: TRBJ1-5; D gene: NA; V gene: TRBV2; CDR3 DNA: TGTGCCAGCAGCGGGGACATCCTTAGCAATCAGCCCCAGCATTTT; CDR3 protein: CASSGDILSNQPQHF
J gene: TRBJ2-2; D gene: NA; V gene: TRBV5-1; CDR3 DNA: TGCGCCAGCAGCCCCTCCAGCGTGGTCGGGGAGCTGTTTTTT; CDR3 protein: CASSPSSVVGELFF